One sample yielded the 7 T cell receptor beta chains listed below, sequenced in a study of shared clonotypes between healthy human individuals. The data were produced by immunoSEQ multiplex PCR, yet TCRdb's version contains in-frame clones alone and is incomplete. The table has approximately 1.9 million clones, around 95% seen once. Positively selected for CCR7, the CD45RO-negative cells used as naive CD8 cells excluded terminally differentiated effector memory CD45RA+ cells. Material for sequencing was naive CD8+ T cells from PBMCs. Receptor source: a man younger than 30 in good health. Some clones in this sample may be carry-over from other donors' samples.

This sequence joins TRBV7-8 and TRBJ2-1; no definite D call. CDR3 length: 17 residues. V dropped 4 bases and J dropped 5 bases, with 21 bases sitting between them. Germline CDR1 reads SGHVS; CDR2 reads FQNEAQ. CDR3 amino acids: CASSSEHRADIHNEQFF. CDR3 nucleotides: TGTGCCAGCAGCTCGGAGCACCGGGCCGATATCCACAATGAGCAGTTCTTC.

Regarding this clone: This specimen includes other DNA sequences encoding the same CDR3. The V gene is TRBV7-6, the J gene TRBJ2-2; 11 bases map to TRBD1. CDR1 and CDR2 (germline): SGHVS, FNYEAQ. J gave up 6 bases and V 3 bases, and 0 bases lay outside the gene matches. The CDR3 is made up of 14 amino acids. The CDR3 is CASSLGQGAGELFF. CDR3 DNA sequence: TGTGCCAGCAGCTTGGGACAGGGGGCCGGGGAGCTGTTTTTT.

The CDR3 region is CASSQTSVGFLRNTEAFF. In DNA form, the CDR3 reads TGCGCCAGCAGCCAAACTAGTGTCGGATTCTTAAGGAACACTGAAGCTTTCTTT. V usage is TRBV4-1 and J usage is TRBJ1-1; D call uncertain. The CDR3 sequence is 18 residues long. Germline loops: CDR1 MGHRA, CDR2 YSYEKL. The V and J ends lost 2 bases and 1 base respectively, with 20 bases between them.

This clone showed up just once. The gene calls are TRBV7-2 and TRBJ2-7; D ambiguous. The germline V and J ends were trimmed by 3 bases and 3 bases, with 9 bases remaining between them. The CDR3 extends over 13 amino acids. Germline CDR1 reads SGHTA; CDR2 reads FQGNSA. The CDR3 protein is CASSFQTLYEQYF. As DNA, the CDR3 is TGTGCCAGCAGCTTTCAAACCCTCTACGAGCAGTACTTC.

The V and J genes are TRBV9 and TRBJ2-3; 7 bases align to TRBD1. CDR3 length: 15 residues. J gave up 2 bases and V 2 bases, and 5 bases lay outside the gene matches. The germline V gene has CDR1 SGDLS and CDR2 YYNGEE. This CDR3 is CASSVGTVTTDTQYF. DNA for the CDR3: TGTGCCAGCAGCGTCGGGACAGTTACCACAGATACGCAGTATTTT. The variable domain in full, with the rest retrieved from reference TRBV9 and TRBJ2-3, is DSGVTQTPKHLITATGQRVTLRCSPRSGDLSVYWYQQSLDQGLQFLIQYYNGEERAKGNILERFSAQQFPDLHSELNLSSLELGDSALYFCASSVGTVTTDTQYFGPGTRLTVL.

V and J are TRBV4-2 and TRBJ2-1; D is perhaps TRBD1 or TRBD2 (5 bases each). CDR1 is LGHNA, CDR2 YNFKEQ, per germline. V was shortened by 0 bases and J by 6 bases, with 15 bases between the two germline ends. This CDR3 is 16 amino acids long. For the CDR3, the DNA is TGTGCCAGCAGCCAAGATCCTCGGGGCAGGCCCAATGAGCAGTTCTTC. This sequence encodes CASSQDPRGRPNEQFF.

The chain is built from TRBV6-6 and TRBJ2-5; D could derive from TRBD1 or TRBD2 (6 bases each). The better agreement between TRBJ2-7 and the DNA end casts doubt on the J call. Germline V gives CDR1 MNHNY, CDR2 SVGAGI (reference sequence). This CDR3 has 16 amino acids. The CDR3 region is CASNSGGRAGRYEQYF. The CDR3 DNA is TGTGCCAGCAATTCCGGGGGCCGGGCAGGGCGGTACGAGCAGTACTTC.